This TCR beta chain came from a study of memory CD4+ T cells and cytomegalovirus serostatus. Study summary: This sample comes from healthy Belgian adults, under 10 CMV seropositive, approximately 23 seronegative.

The sort gate was single viable CD3+CD4+CD8-CD45RO+ cells for memory CD4+ T cells. Study outcomes and limitations: Suggested: most of the CMV-linked TCR signature lies in CD4+ memory cells. Each of 55 to 80 CMV-associated TCRbeta sequences occurred in one to five individuals.

TCRdb keeps only in-frame clones here, not all; method: immunoSEQ multiplex PCR. The sample has 40,000 to 55,000 clones; 80% to 85% are singletons. About this clone: The antigen remains undetermined.

The specimen sequenced was memory CD4+ T cells from blood. The source of this sequence is an adult in good health and CMV-seropositive.

CDR3 loop: CASRGGAGTEAFF. In nucleotides, the CDR3 is TGCGCCAGCAGGGGGGGGGCGGGAACTGAAGCTTTCTTT. V and J are TRBV5-1 and TRBJ1-1; D might be TRBD1 (6 bases). The germline V gene encodes CDR1 SGHRS and CDR2 YFSETQ. This CDR3 is 13 amino acids long. Trimming left V 5 bases short and J 5 bases short, with 13 bases between.